This TCR beta chain was observed in a study of blood T cell repertoires in COVID-19. In the study overall: T cells, B-cell-depleted T cells, or PBMCs supplied cDNA or gDNA.

This clone was recorded a few times. Recovered status in Cohort 3 required two negative PCRs, clearance, or symptom resolution. V was trimmed by 1 base and J by 1 base, leaving 14 bases between them. The CDR3 sequence is 16 residues long. Germline loops: CDR1 MGHRA, CDR2 YSYEKL. The data were produced by immunoSEQ multiplex PCR, yet TCRdb's version contains in-frame clones alone and is incomplete. The sample lists fewer than 500,000 clones; more than 80% were seen once. The receptor's source is a man younger than 45 who had recovered from COVID-19. The chain combines TRBV4-1 with TRBJ2-7, with D tentatively TRBD1 (6 bases). The sequenced sample was PBMCs or T cells enriched from blood (not recorded which). This chain's CDR3 is CASSQVYPGHSYEQYF. The CDR3, as DNA: TGCGCCAGCAGCCAAGTATACCCGGGACATTCCTACGAGCAGTACTTC.